This T cell receptor beta chain was documented in a study of technical replicates of blood from a handful of donors. The CDR3 consists of 14 residues. Germline V gene sequence: CDR1 PRHDT, CDR2 FYEKMQ (reference sequence). V lost 5 bases to trimming and J lost 3 bases; unmatched junction nucleotides: 4. Sequencing was performed with immunoSEQ multiplex PCR; in TCRdb, only in-frame clones are kept and a portion is missing. This sample yields about 80,000 clones, of which nearly 95% are seen a single time; under 0.5% belongs to the top ten. The receptor was derived from a human donor in good health. The specimen was T cells isolated from PBMCs. This chain connects TRBV13 to TRBJ1-1; TRBD1 matches 9 bases. The CDR3 region is CASSGQGMDTEAFF. Here the CDR3 DNA reads TGTGCCAGCAGCGGACAGGGGATGGACACTGAAGCTTTCTTT. The variable domain in full, with the rest retrieved from reference TRBV13 and TRBJ1-1, is AAGVIQSPRHLIKEKRETATLKCYPIPRHDTVYWYQQGPGQDPQFLISFYEKMQSDKGSIPDRFSAQQFSDYHSELNMSSLELGDSALYFCASSGQGMDTEAFFGQGTRLTVV.